Listed below are T cell receptor beta chains from one sample, sequenced in a study of regulatory T cells in long-lasting Graves disease. Each CDR3 protein gets one entry after TCRdb re-called the multiplex PCR reads with MiXCR. Of 580,000 or so distinct CDR3 sequences in the sample, 15% to 20% are singletons; the top ten hold approximately 12%. The same data also went into a second study, on T cells in Graves' hyperthyroidism and ophthalmopathy.

This specimen was peripheral blood mononuclear cells (PBMCs), taken at new diagnosis, from a patient treated with antithyroid drugs. The origin of the receptors is a man aged 18 to 30 with Graves disease. Each CDR3 is given with its conserved first and last residue.

V	J	CDR3
TRBV14	TRBJ2-5	CASSPWTGLRETQYF
TRBV28	TRBJ2-7	CASSPGTGVLEEQYF
TRBV12-3/TRBV12-4	TRBJ1-1	CASSEVNTEAFF
TRBV30	TRBJ1-5	CAAQVGKGGNQPQHF
TRBV20-1	TRBJ1-5	CSARVGGGNGQPQHF
TRBV5-1	TRBJ1-4	CASSLRQGRNNEKLFF
TRBV28	TRBJ2-5	CASNLGRAEVETQYF
TRBV6-2/TRBV6-3	TRBJ2-7	CASSYGTGTYEQYF
TRBV19	TRBJ2-3	CASSTRKSTDTQYF
TRBV30	TRBJ1-6	CAWNPWTGSFSPLHF
TRBV27	TRBJ2-5	CASSLTGWAAASQGTQYF
TRBV2	TRBJ1-5	CASKPGLLQPQHF
TRBV7-9	TRBJ2-1	CASRGLAKSSYNEQFF
TRBV12-3/TRBV12-4	TRBJ1-4	CASSLTLGGGEKLFF
TRBV7-6	TRBJ2-1	CASSLEAGRGPYNEQFF
TRBV6-2/TRBV6-3	TRBJ2-2	CASSYSVIARNTGELFF
TRBV20-1	TRBJ2-3	CSAGTSGSTDTQYF
TRBV28	TRBJ2-7	CASSPAGFESYEQYF
TRBV5-1	TRBJ2-2	CASSLRQGWNTGELFF
TRBV3-1	TRBJ2-3	CASSRRTGSSTDTQYF
TRBV30	TRBJ2-7	CAWRQSSYEQYF
TRBV2	TRBJ2-7	CASSEAPQSSYEQYF
TRBV11-2	TRBJ2-7	CASSLVFPEQYF
TRBV5-1	TRBJ1-1	CASSQRTETEAFF
TRBV15	TRBJ1-1	CATSFGINTEAFF
TRBV29-1	TRBJ2-7	CSVARLAGSSYEQYF
TRBV6-2/TRBV6-3	TRBJ2-5	CASSDWDRRQETQYF
TRBV18	TRBJ1-6	CASSLAGRDNSPLHF
TRBV18	TRBJ2-1	CASSPYVSDEQFF
TRBV6-1	TRBJ2-3	CASKVRSTDTQYF
TRBV6-9	TRBJ1-5	CASSYRPGISNQPQHF
TRBV18	TRBJ2-7	CASSPRQVSEQYF
TRBV6-2/TRBV6-3	TRBJ2-3	CASSRDATDTQYF
TRBV5-1	TRBJ1-1	CASSTGDATEAFF
TRBV3-1	TRBJ2-1	CASSQEVQSREQFF
TRBV10-2	TRBJ2-1	CASRGAGSGNEQFF
TRBV12-3/TRBV12-4	TRBJ1-5	CASSPTRFSQPQHF
TRBV9	TRBJ1-1	CASSNRQGRTEAFF
TRBV6-1	TRBJ2-1	CASSEIYRGDEQFF
TRBV29-1	TRBJ1-1	CSVELPATEAFF
TRBV3-1	TRBJ1-2	CASSQGAYYGYTF
TRBV6-1	TRBJ2-1	CASSHLGTSGRNEQFF
TRBV5-1	TRBJ2-2	CASSTGTGELFF
TRBV11-2	TRBJ2-1	CASSPTKGYNEQFF
TRBV2	TRBJ2-5	CATTKQGEKETQYF
TRBV6-5	TRBJ1-6	CASSYSPGPPLHF
TRBV7-6	TRBJ2-3	CASSILAGGTPDTQYF
TRBV12-3/TRBV12-4	TRBJ2-3	CASSLLAEATDTQYF
TRBV3-1	TRBJ2-1	CASSQYSGRLDEQFF
TRBV7-8	TRBJ2-1	CASSLIGRRNEQFF
TRBV7-9	TRBJ1-2	CASSPQAQGLYGYTF
TRBV19	TRBJ1-1	CASSLYATGGANTEAFF
TRBV19	TRBJ2-1	CASSLKGGNEQFF
TRBV29-1	TRBJ2-1	CSVEAEGGPYNEQFF
TRBV6-1	TRBJ2-3	CASRGQNTDTQYF
TRBV7-8	TRBJ2-4	CASSLSGSNIQYF
TRBV12-5	TRBJ1-1	CASGPSDGKAFF
TRBV7-9	TRBJ2-1	CASSPRVASGYNEQFF
TRBV15	TRBJ2-2	CATRRGTRTGELFF
TRBV14	TRBJ2-1	CASSQKGARIGNEQFF